This paragraph covers one T cell receptor beta chain sequence. The record originates from a study of blood T cell repertoires in COVID-19. Overall study context: Both acute and convalescent COVID-19 samples were obtained from the United States, Italy and Spain. The analysed material was cDNA or gDNA that came from T cells, B-cell-depleted T cells, or PBMCs.

The ends were cut back, 3 bases at V and 5 bases at J, with 13 bases in the middle. Germline assignment: CDR1 LGHDT and CDR2 YNNKEL (reference sequence). The length of the CDR3 is 14 residues. Original data processing: Amplifying reference gene primers gave estimates of nucleated cell counts. Produced via immunoSEQ multiplex PCR; TCRdb's table is partial and in-frame only. V and J calls and clone size are given by that table; D and trimming were obtained from the DNA. The table shows about 170,000 clones, with over 70% occurring only once. The origin of this receptor is a woman aged 70-85 years who had recovered from COVID-19. This chain uses TRBV3-1 (or the pseudogene TRBV3-2) with TRBJ1-1; D is ambiguous. Sequenced material: peripheral blood. As DNA, the CDR3 is TGTGCCAGCAGCCAGGAGGGAGATCTGACTGAAGCTTTCTTT. Residues: CASSQEGDLTEAFF.